This T cell receptor beta chain was documented in a study of blood T cell repertoires in COVID-19. Study-level information: Some COVID-19 samples were acute and others convalescent; all came from the United States, Italy and Spain. T cells, B-cell-depleted T cells, or PBMCs provided the cDNA or gDNA that served as material.

Authors' processing steps: It was from reference gene primer amplification that nucleated cell counts were estimated. Generated by immunoSEQ multiplex PCR, the TCRdb table keeps only in-frame clones and is missing some. The DNA gave D and trimming, while V, J and clone size come from that table. The sample has 350,000 to 450,000 clones, less than 85% seen once. Germline CDR1 LNHDA, CDR2 SQIVND (reference sequence). Trimming left V 3 bases short and J 1 base short, with 10 bases between. This CDR3 spans 15 amino acids. The sequence was obtained from a woman under 30 with acute or convalescent COVID-19. Sequenced input: peripheral blood. The V and J genes are TRBV19 and TRBJ1-3, with a weak D call TRBD1 (6 bases). In DNA form, the CDR3 reads TGTGCCAGTAGTATGAACAGGGTTTCTGGAAACACCATATATTTT. This translates into CASSMNRVSGNTIYF. The full variable domain, in which reference TRBV19 and TRBJ1-3 provide the parts outside the CDR3, is DGGITQSPKYLFRKEGQNVTLSCEQNLNHDAMYWYRQDPGQGLRLIYYSQIVNDFQKGDIAEGYSVSREKKESFPLTVTSAQKNPTAFYLCASSMNRVSGNTIYFGEGSWLTVV.